This TCR beta chain appears in the sequencing data of a study of cytotoxic CD8 clonotypes in ibrutinib-treated CLL. Looking at the study overall: Partial responses totalled around 25 and complete responses 2; after median 68 months, 14 remained remitted and about twelve progressed.

A word on this clone: Antigen specificity is unknown.

Clones were sequenced by immunoSEQ multiplex PCR, and TCRdb holds only the in-frame ones, with some missing. The sample consists of about 140,000 clones, 91% of them appearing once. The CDR3 totals 16 residues. J gave up 3 bases and V 0 bases, and 5 bases lay outside the gene matches. Germline CDR1 reads LNHNV; CDR2 reads YYDKDF (reference sequence). Study-wide findings and caveats: Clonality rose at ibrutinib response and fell back toward baseline at progression. Public clonotypes (which were uncommon) either contracted or remained stable on treatment.

The chain has TRBV15 and TRBJ1-1; 9 positions match TRBD1. The TCR sequence derives from a human donor with chronic lymphocytic leukemia. This specimen was PBMCs, taken after 12 months of ibrutinib treatment. CDR3 loop: CATSRDIGTGHTEAFF. Written as DNA, the CDR3 is TGTGCCACCAGCAGAGATATCGGGACAGGGCACACTGAAGCTTTCTTT.